This T cell receptor (beta chain) was retrieved from a study of somatic mutations in cytotoxic T cells in rheumatoid arthritis. Study overall: Patient blood, 30 ml in EDTA, was obtained immediately after diagnosis and prior to the start of any treatment. Findings and caveats of the study: For about an eighth of the roughly 60 patients, a single CD8+ clone accounted for more than 20% of CD8+ cells. CD8+ T cells showed clonality that did not differ significantly between patients with rheumatoid arthritis and age-matched healthy controls.

CDR1 is WSHSY and CDR2 is SAAADI in the germline V gene. Deletions cut 4 bases from V and 7 bases from J, with 15 bases between. The CDR3 extends over 14 amino acids. In the authors' methods: Published virus-specific TCRB sequences were rarely matched by patient CD8+ clones larger than 1%. The repertoire was sequenced with immunoSEQ multiplex PCR; TCRdb's copy has only in-frame clones and lacks some. From that table come the V and J calls and clone size; the DNA was used to work out D and trimming. The data show approximately 19,000 clones, 65% to 80% seen once. Note on this clone: Antigen specificity is unknown.

The specimen sequenced was CD8+ T cells sorted from blood. The clonotype was recovered from an adult with rheumatoid arthritis. The chain recombines TRBV10-2 with TRBJ2-3, with D perhaps TRBD1 or TRBD2 (5 bases each). Written as DNA, the CDR3 is TGCGCCAGCAGTGGAGGGACCTGGGGTAATACGCAGTATTTT. Its protein is CASSGGTWGNTQYF.